This T cell receptor beta chain was profiled in a study of vaccination effects on CD4 cells after COVID-19. Study-level information: Both of the two convalescent patients gave a sample, one 16 days and one a week before vaccination. Study outcomes and limitations: Relatively few convalescent patients took part in the study, which had no early post-infection timepoints.

J was trimmed by 6 bases and V by 3 bases; bases with no gene match: 6. The CDR3 runs 14 residues. Per the germline V gene, CDR1 is SGHNT and CDR2 is YYREEE (reference sequence). Turning to this clone: Its antigen is unknown.

Antigen-specific CD4+ T cells expanded by the ViraFEST assay with viral peptide pools were then sequenced. Around day 10 of culture, CD4+ T cells were separated out. The infection with SARS-CoV-2 (confirmed by PCR) occurred in this person between March and December 2020. The authors exchanged half the medium for IL-2 medium on days 3 and 7. Assay: immunoSEQ multiplex PCR; the TCRdb copy retains only in-frame clones and omits some. The table has fewer than 60,000 clones, more than 65% seen once. The TCR comes from a human donor who had a prior SARS-CoV-2 infection. This specimen consisted of CD4+ T cells from PBMCs cultured with HIV peptides, obtained before COVID-19 vaccination. Subset reported: HIV-1 Nef peptide pool negative control/reference culture. The V gene is TRBV5-4, the J gene TRBJ2-7, with 10 bases fitting TRBD1. In nucleotides, the CDR3 is TGTGCCAGCAGCTCCCCCTGGGACAGGGGCGAGCAGTACTTC. This sequence encodes CASSSPWDRGEQYF.